A single count supports the clone carrying this T cell receptor beta chain. Amplification used 60 Vbeta primers and 13 Jbeta primers. Repertoires were generated with immunoSEQ multiplex PCR, while TCRdb's copy carries only in-frame clones and drops some. The data contain about 120,000 clones, over 60% of them singletons. The source of the sample is a study of cytomegalovirus exposure and HLA in healthy donors. J was trimmed by 12 bases and V by 6 bases; bases with no gene match: 19. The CDR3 runs 16 residues. Germline V gene lookup returns CDR1 LNHDA and CDR2 SQIVND (reference sequence). What was sequenced was PBMCs. This TCR came from a man between 18 and 29 years old in good health and CMV-seronegative. This sequence joins TRBV19 and TRBJ2-4; 8 bases map to TRBD2. The CDR3 sequence is CASSLPGGLPGGDQYF. The CDR3 nucleotides read TGTGCCAGTAGCCTCCCCGGTGGACTCCCCGGGGGGGATCAGTACTTC.